These T cell receptor beta chains were read from a single sample in a study of sequential checkpoint blockade in melanoma. Sequencing used immunoSEQ multiplex PCR; TCRdb keeps in-frame clones, though not all of them. This sample has 8,000 to 10,000 clones, with 20% to 25% found just once. Source: tumor tissue (inferred from file names), taken from a patient given nivolumab and ipilimumab in sequence. All receptors come from a human donor with melanoma. The CDR3 runs from the conserved cysteine through the conserved F or W. The D gene is left open where the match is weak. Some rows mark clone size as missing; the rest say once, few, many or name a class of expanded clone.

d_call	v_call	clone_size	j_call	cdr3_aa	cdr3_nt
-	TRBV19	-	TRBJ2-2	CASSIFVHTGELFF	TGTGCCAGTAGTATTTTCGTCCACACCGGGGAGCTGTTTTTT
TRBD1	TRBV6-8	medium-sized	TRBJ2-1	CASTPEDGQGRNEQFF	TGTGCCAGCACTCCGGAAGATGGACAGGGAAGGAATGAGCAGTTCTTC
-	TRBV4-1	few	TRBJ1-2	CASSHPNPPGMNYGYTF	TGCGCCAGCAGCCACCCTAACCCGCCCGGGATGAACTATGGCTACACCTTC
TRBD2	TRBV11-3	few	TRBJ2-7	CASSLEGLAGYYEQYF	TGTGCCAGCAGCTTAGAGGGACTAGCGGGATACTACGAGCAGTACTTC
-	TRBV1	few	TRBJ2-3	CASSQNAVYITDTQYF	TGCGCCAGCAGCCAAAATGCCGTGTACATCACAGATACGCAGTATTTT
TRBD1	TRBV6-8	-	TRBJ1-1	CASSYLGQGNTEAFF	TGTGCCAGCAGTTACCTGGGACAGGGAAACACTGAAGCTTTCTTT
TRBD1	TRBV10-3	few	TRBJ1-1	CAISEPPDRINTEAFF	TGTGCCATCAGTGAGCCCCCGGACAGGATCAACACTGAAGCTTTCTTT
-	TRBV19	-	TRBJ2-1	CASRANNGGFYNEQFF	TGTGCCAGTAGAGCTAATAACGGGGGATTCTACAATGAGCAGTTCTTC
TRBD1	TRBV11-3	many	TRBJ2-3	CASSLGTEHTDTQYF	TGTGCCAGCAGCCTCGGGACAGAACACACAGATACGCAGTATTTT
TRBD2	TRBV9	-	TRBJ2-7	CASSLKWTSGGLSYEQYF	TGTGCCAGCAGCCTAAAATGGACTAGCGGGGGCCTCTCCTACGAGCAGTACTTC
TRBD2	TRBV6-8	medium-sized	TRBJ2-3	CASSFGFSGAGDTQYF	TGTGCCAGCAGTTTCGGATTTAGCGGGGCGGGGGATACGCAGTATTTT
TRBD2	TRBV11-3	medium-sized	TRBJ2-1	CASSQFTGTSNEQFF	TGTGCCAGCAGCCAATTCACAGGGACTAGCAATGAGCAGTTCTTC
-	TRBV19	-	TRBJ2-5	CASSIGRGPTLQETQYF	TGTGCCAGTAGTATAGGCCGGGGCCCTACTCTCCAAGAGACCCAGTACTTC
TRBD1	TRBV9	-	TRBJ2-1	CASLRDRNNEQFF	TGTGCCAGTCTCCGGGACAGAAACAATGAGCAGTTCTTC
-	TRBV9	-	TRBJ2-2	CASSVPQGLVTGELFF	TGTGCCAGCAGCGTACCTCAGGGGCTAGTCACCGGGGAGCTGTTTTTT
-	TRBV19	-	TRBJ1-4	CASGVRGSATNEKLFF	TGTGCCAGCGGGGTACGGGGATCTGCAACTAATGAAAAACTGTTTTTT
-	TRBV1	few	TRBJ1-2	CASSRTTGNLYGYTF	TGCGCCAGCAGCCGTACGACAGGGAATCTCTATGGCTACACCTTC
TRBD2	TRBV11-3	many	TRBJ2-1	CASSLFKGDSGGSSYNEQFF	TGTGCCAGCAGCTTATTCAAGGGAGATAGCGGGGGGTCTTCCTACAATGAGCAGTTCTTC
TRBD2	TRBV6-8	-	TRBJ2-3	CASSDGPSGGSTDTQYF	TGTGCCAGCAGTGACGGTCCTAGCGGGGGAAGCACAGATACGCAGTATTTT
-	TRBV11-3	many	TRBJ1-6	CASSLVSQHSYNSPLHF	TGTGCCAGCAGCTTAGTGAGCCAACACTCCTATAATTCACCCCTCCACTTT
TRBD1	TRBV19	once	TRBJ2-2	CASSDRQGGTGELFF	TGTGCCAGTAGTGACCGACAGGGGGGCACCGGGGAGCTGTTTTTT
-	TRBV2	few	TRBJ1-4	CASSSSLGNNEKLFF	TGTGCCAGCAGTTCGTCTCTGGGTAATAATGAAAAACTGTTTTTT
-	TRBV10-2	-	TRBJ1-2	CASGHSNYGYTF	TGCGCCAGCGGACACAGTAACTATGGCTACACCTTC
TRBD1	TRBV19	-	TRBJ1-1	CASTGDRGYTEAFF	TGTGCCAGTACGGGGGACAGGGGTTATACTGAAGCTTTCTTT
TRBD2	TRBV6-8	few	TRBJ2-3	CAIRRTSGGEDTQYF	TGTGCCATCAGGAGGACTAGCGGGGGGGAGGATACGCAGTATTTT
-	TRBV16	medium-sized	TRBJ1-1	CASSQGDGAGTEAFF	TGTGCCAGCAGCCAAGGGGATGGGGCCGGCACTGAAGCTTTCTTT
-	TRBV6-8	few	TRBJ2-4	CASSGSNSDWRIQYF	TGTGCCAGCAGTGGTTCGAATTCTGATTGGAGGATTCAGTACTTC
TRBD1	TRBV7-2	-	TRBJ1-1	CASSLGTGAEAFF	TGTGCCAGCAGCTTAGGGACAGGCGCGGAAGCTTTCTTT
-	TRBV11-3	few	TRBJ1-6	CASSQVAGNSPLHF	TGTGCCAGCAGCCAAGTTGCCGGCAATTCACCCCTCCACTTT
TRBD1	TRBV11-3	few	TRBJ1-4	CASSTGLATNEKLFF	TGTGCCAGCTCGACAGGGCTAGCAACTAATGAAAAACTGTTTTTT